One sample yielded the 27 T cell receptor beta chains listed below, sequenced in a study of CD8 T cells in Susac syndrome. RNA amounts of about 0.5 to 1 ug underwent reverse transcription with random hexamers. TCRdb called the immunoSEQ multiplex PCR reads again in MiXCR, with one record for every CDR3 protein. The sample holds nearly 200,000 distinct CDR3 sequences, about 96% seen once. Sequencing was performed on CD4+ T cells from PBMCs. The receptors were gathered from a human donor with multiple sclerosis.

This clonotype was detected only a few times. This chain links TRBV7-9 with TRBJ2-5; TRBD2 agrees at 7 bases. Germline loops: CDR1 SEHNR, CDR2 FQNEAQ (reference sequence). V was clipped by 5 bases and J by 5 bases; unmatched bases: 11. The CDR3 contains 15 residues. CDR3 amino acids: CASSPGGRARETQYF. The DNA for the CDR3 is TGTGCCAGCAGCCCCGGAGGGAGGGCCCGGGAGACCCAGTACTTC.

V is TRBV4-2 and J is TRBJ2-7, with 8 bases identical to TRBD1. The J segment lost 0 bases and the V segment lost 1 base, leaving 5 bases of the junction unmatched. The germline V gene has CDR1 LGHNA and CDR2 YNFKEQ. This CDR3 is built from 16 residues. CDR3 loop: CASSQGTGLSSYEQYF. The CDR3 nucleotides are TGTGCCAGCAGCCAAGGGACAGGGTTGAGCTCCTACGAGCAGTACTTC.

V is TRBV20-1 and J is TRBJ2-7; 7 nucleotides match TRBD2. Germline CDR1 and CDR2: DFQATT and SNEGSKA (reference sequence). The V segment lost 6 bases and the J segment 5 bases; nucleotides outside the gene matches: 13. The CDR3 loop spans 14 amino acids. Here the CDR3 reads CSAIHSGGLDEQYF. The CDR3 DNA sequence: TGCAGTGCCATCCATTCCGGGGGGTTGGACGAGCAGTACTTC.

The rearrangement links TRBV27 to TRBJ2-1; 7 nucleotides agree with TRBD1. J lost 10 bases, V lost 5 bases, and 8 bases had no gene match. This CDR3 region has 13 residues. Germline V lookup: CDR1 MNHEY, CDR2 SMNVEV (reference sequence). DNA of the CDR3: TGTGCCAGCAGTAGCCGACAGGGTTACGAGCAGTTCTTC. Translation gives CASSSRQGYEQFF.

V usage is TRBV30 and J usage is TRBJ2-5; D not resolved. Trimming pared 0 bases from V and 0 bases from J, leaving 5 bases between. Germline V CDR1 and CDR2: GTSNPN, SVGIG (reference sequence). CDR3 length: 13 amino acids. DNA of the CDR3: TGTGCCTGGAGTGTTATGTACCAAGAGACCCAGTACTTC. Protein sequence: CAWSVMYQETQYF.

This rearrangement joins TRBV5-1 to TRBJ2-1, with D maybe TRBD2 (6 bases). The CDR3 is 14 amino acids. Germline loops: CDR1 SGHRS, CDR2 YFSETQ. Trimming shortened V by 2 bases and J by 6 bases, and 12 bases separated the two germline ends. Written as DNA, the CDR3 is TGCGCCAGCAGCTTTGGGCCGGGAGCCAATGAGCAGTTCTTC. Translating gives CASSFGPGANEQFF.

This chain uses TRBV11-2 with TRBJ2-7; D gene uncertain. The CDR3 has 11 amino acids. V lost 5 bases to trimming and J lost 3 bases, with 5 bases between them. Germline CDR1 and CDR2: SGHAT and FQNNGV. The CDR3 DNA follows: TGTGCCAGCAGCGAACACTACGAGCAGTACTTC. Translating it yields CASSEHYEQYF. The entire variable domain, with the rest obtained from reference TRBV11-2 and TRBJ2-7, is as follows: EAGVAQSPRYKIIEKRQSVAFWCNPISGHATLYWYQQILGQGPKLLIQFQNNGVVDDSQLPKDRFSAERLKGVDSTLKIQPAKLEDSAVYLCASSEHYEQYFGPGTRLTVT.

The chain joins TRBV11-2 to TRBJ1-1, with D unclear. Trimming shortened V by 6 bases and J by 4 bases, and 12 bases separated the two germline ends. Germline V CDR1 and CDR2: SGHAT, FQNNGV. CDR3 size: 13 residues. CDR3 DNA sequence: TGTGCCAGCAGGTCTACTTGGGGCACTGAAGCTTTCTTT. The encoded protein is CASRSTWGTEAFF.

The J gene is TRBJ2-3, the V gene TRBV6-2 or TRBV6-3; perhaps TRBD2 as D (6 bases). CDR3 size: 15 residues. V was shortened by 6 bases and J by 3 bases, with 16 bases between the two germline ends. Germline CDR1 MNHEY, CDR2 SVGEGT. CDR3 sequence reads: CASSTRRDGTDTQYF. The CDR3 coding sequence is TGTGCCAGCAGCACTAGGAGGGACGGGACAGATACGCAGTATTTT.

This clonotype was recorded only once. The chain recombines TRBV29-1 with TRBJ2-7; D is undetermined. The CDR3 spans 9 residues. Germline CDR1 is SQVTM and CDR2 is ANQGSEA. V dropped 3 bases and J dropped 6 bases, with 3 bases sitting between them. The chain's CDR3 is CSVDIEQYF. The CDR3 DNA reads as TGCAGCGTTGATATCGAGCAGTACTTC.

V usage is TRBV5-1 and J usage is TRBJ1-5; 12 positions agree with TRBD1. The CDR3 loop spans 14 amino acids. After removal of 4 bases from V and 6 bases from J, the junction contained 2 bases not matched to a gene. CDR1 and CDR2 from the germline V gene are SGHRS and YFSETQ. Here the CDR3 DNA reads TGCGCCAGCAGCCCGGGACAGGGGGCTCAGCCCCAGCATTTT. Translated: CASSPGQGAQPQHF.

The V call is TRBV29-1, the J call TRBJ2-1; maybe TRBD2 (6 bases). This CDR3 comprises 14 residues. V shed 3 bases and J shed 7 bases, with 16 bases lying between them. Germline CDR1 and CDR2: SQVTM and ANQGSEA. The chain's CDR3 is CSVDEEGPVNEQFF. The CDR3 region has the DNA TGCAGCGTTGATGAGGAGGGCCCTGTGAATGAGCAGTTCTTC.

CDR3 bases: TGTGCCACCAGTTCTCGGACAGGAACAGATACGCAGTATTTT. Its translation is CATSSRTGTDTQYF. The chain couples TRBV24-1 to TRBJ2-3; 7 bases match TRBD1. The length of the CDR3 is 14 residues. V gave up 6 bases and J gave up 3 bases; unmatched junction bases: 5. Germline V gene data show CDR1 as KGHDR and CDR2 as SFDVKD.

J is TRBJ2-5 and V is TRBV9, with D possibly matching TRBD1 (6 bases). CDR1 SGDLS and CDR2 YYNGEE come from the germline V gene. V lost 3 bases and J lost 4, with 19 bases in between. This CDR3 is built from 16 residues. The DNA for the CDR3 is TGTGCCAGCAGCGAGACAGGTTATGAAAACCCAGAGACCCAGTACTTC. Residues: CASSETGYENPETQYF.

The rearrangement uses TRBV12-3 or TRBV12-4 and TRBJ2-3; D remains unclear. The CDR3 contains 15 residues. Trimming stripped 3 bases from V and 0 bases from J, with 10 bases between. As DNA, the CDR3 is TGTGCCAGCAGTTTTACCCCGTCGAGCACAGATACGCAGTATTTT. Its translation: CASSFTPSSTDTQYF.

This chain links TRBV24-1 with TRBJ2-1, with 7 bases identical to TRBD1. The CDR3 runs to 13 residues. Germline V CDR1 and CDR2: KGHDR, SFDVKD. V shed 6 bases, J shed 4 bases, and the junction held 2 bases outside the gene matches. The CDR3 here is CATSWGQYNEQFF. The CDR3 DNA reads as TGTGCCACCAGTTGGGGACAGTACAATGAGCAGTTCTTC.

This rearrangement joins TRBV27 to TRBJ2-1, with 10 bases aligning to TRBD2. Per germline, CDR1 MNHEY and CDR2 SMNVEV (reference sequence). With V trimmed by 8 bases and J by 5 bases, 9 bases remained unmatched. This CDR3 has 15 amino acids. The CDR3 coding sequence is TGTGCCAGCCTCCTTAGACTAGCGGGTAACAATGAGCAGTTCTTC. This gives the protein CASLLRLAGNNEQFF.

This chain connects TRBV7-9 to TRBJ2-7; D call uncertain. The V gene lost 8 bases and the J gene lost 9 bases, with 14 bases spanning the gap. Germline V lookup: CDR1 SEHNR, CDR2 FQNEAQ (reference sequence). The CDR3 loop spans 11 amino acids. The CDR3 here is CASGAPPRQYF. DNA for the CDR3: TGTGCCAGCGGAGCTCCGCCAAGGCAGTACTTC.

This chain's CDR3 is CASSSPGAEYNEQFF. Written as DNA, the CDR3 is TGTGCCAGCAGCTCCCCGGGGGCGGAGTACAATGAGCAGTTCTTC. The rearrangement uses TRBV7-9 and TRBJ2-1, with D possibly being TRBD1 or TRBD2 (6 bases each). Germline CDR1 and CDR2: SEHNR and FQNEAQ (reference sequence). The CDR3 runs to 15 residues. V lost 4 bases and J 4 bases, leaving 14 bases between the germline ends.

The chain links TRBV3-1 to TRBJ1-2, with TRBD1 as a possible D gene (6 bases). Trimming cost V 0 bases and J 3 bases, with 8 bases left between them. The CDR3 sequence is 14 residues long. Germline loops: CDR1 LGHDT, CDR2 YNNKEL (reference sequence). The CDR3 here is CASSQDGQYYGYTF. Written as DNA, the CDR3 is TGTGCCAGCAGCCAAGACGGACAGTACTATGGCTACACCTTC.

This clonotype appeared once. V gene TRBV14 combines with J gene TRBJ1-1; D unresolved. Germline lookup yields CDR1 SGHDN and CDR2 FVKESK. Trimming removed 0 bases at V and 3 bases at J, with 5 bases between. The CDR3 extends over 13 amino acids. The CDR3 coding sequence is TGTGCCAGCAGCCAAGACGCCCACACTGAAGCTTTCTTT. Translation gives CASSQDAHTEAFF. Variable domain in full (rest from reference TRBV14 and TRBJ1-1): EAGVTQFPSHSVIEKGQTVTLRCDPISGHDNLYWYRRVMGKEIKFLLHFVKESKQDESGMPNNRFLAERTGGTYSTLKVQPAELEDSGVYFCASSQDAHTEAFFGQGTRLTVV.

The chain uses TRBV6-1 and TRBJ2-1; no definite D call. This CDR3 spans 12 amino acids. Trimming shortened V by 0 bases and J by 9 bases, and 6 bases separated the two germline ends. The germline CDR1 and CDR2 sequences are MNHNS and SASEGT. This chain's CDR3 is CASSEAGGEQFF. CDR3 DNA: TGTGCCAGCAGTGAAGCTGGCGGTGAGCAGTTCTTC.

This chain uses TRBV30 with TRBJ2-7; 8 nucleotides match TRBD2. Germline CDR1 is GTSNPN and CDR2 is SVGIG (reference sequence). The V and J ends lost 7 bases and 4 bases, in that order; junction bases with no gene match: 6. The CDR3 loop spans 12 amino acids. Here the CDR3 DNA reads TGTGCCTCGTCCCCGGGAGGGTACGAGCAGTACTTC. Translated, it gives CASSPGGYEQYF.

This clonotype has a single count. This chain connects TRBV12-3 or TRBV12-4 to TRBJ2-5; no clear D gene. The CDR3 runs 13 residues. V dropped 6 bases and J dropped 4 bases, with 12 bases sitting between them. CDR3 DNA sequence: TGTGCCAGCAGACTTGCCTATGGAGAGACCCAGTACTTC. Encoded protein: CASRLAYGETQYF.

The chain joins TRBV6-2 or TRBV6-3 to TRBJ2-7; 10 nucleotides align to TRBD1. The CDR3 loop spans 15 amino acids. After removal of 6 bases from V and 6 bases from J, the junction contained 11 bases not matched to a gene. CDR1 is MNHEY, CDR2 SVGEGT, per germline. The CDR3 bases are TGTGCCAGCAGGAAAACCGGGACAGGGGCGGCCGAGCAGTACTTC. Its protein is CASRKTGTGAAEQYF.

This clonotype was observed once. V gene TRBV6-1 combines with J gene TRBJ2-7; 7 bases are a match to TRBD2. With 0 bases clipped from V and 4 bases from J, the junction kept 6 bases outside the gene matches. Looked up from germline, CDR1 is MNHNS and CDR2 is SASEGT. This CDR3 is built from 15 residues. The CDR3 protein is CASSEARIGGYEQYF. The CDR3 DNA reads TGTGCCAGCAGTGAAGCGCGGATCGGGGGGTACGAGCAGTACTTC.

V is TRBV20-1 and J is TRBJ2-3; D is perhaps TRBD1 (5 bases). Trimming left V 1 base short and J 2 bases short, with 16 bases between. The germline CDR1 and CDR2 sequences are DFQATT and SNEGSKA (reference sequence). CDR3 length: 16 residues. The CDR3 region has the DNA TGCAGTGCTAGAGTAACAGGCATAACCTTCACAGATACGCAGTATTTT. It codes for CSARVTGITFTDTQYF.